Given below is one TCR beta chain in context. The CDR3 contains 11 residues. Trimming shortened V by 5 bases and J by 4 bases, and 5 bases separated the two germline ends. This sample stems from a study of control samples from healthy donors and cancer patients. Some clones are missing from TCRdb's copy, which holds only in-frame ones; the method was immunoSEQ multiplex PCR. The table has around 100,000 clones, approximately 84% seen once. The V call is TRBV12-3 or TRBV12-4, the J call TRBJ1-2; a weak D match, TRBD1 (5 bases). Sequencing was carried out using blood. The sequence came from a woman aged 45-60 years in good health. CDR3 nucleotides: TGTGCCAGCAGTGACAGCTATGGCTACACCTTC. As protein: CASSDSYGYTF.